The entry below describes one T cell receptor beta chain. Deletions cut 3 bases from V and 7 bases from J, with 13 bases between. Per the germline V gene, CDR1 is GTSNPN and CDR2 is SVGIG (reference sequence). CDR3 length equals 13 residues. Under the authors' procedure: Using reference gene primer amplification, nucleated cell counts were estimated. TCRdb's copy holds only in-frame clones and misses some; the assay was immunoSEQ multiplex PCR. The V and J calls and the clone size are those of that table, but D and trimming were determined from the DNA. The sample lists 65,000 to 80,000 clones; roughly 90% were seen once. This record comes from a study of blood T cell repertoires in COVID-19. Study details: Donors in the United States, Italy and Spain gave samples during acute or convalescent COVID-19. Sources were T cells, B-cell-depleted T cells, or PBMCs; the material itself was cDNA or gDNA.

The source is a man aged 50 or older with active COVID-19. The source material was peripheral blood. The chain uses TRBV30 and TRBJ2-1, with D perhaps matching TRBD2 (5 bases). CDR3 sequence (DNA): TGTGCCTGGAGAGCCCTCCCGGGAAATGAGCAGTTCTTC. This sequence encodes CAWRALPGNEQFF.